These T cell receptor beta chains were read from a single sample in a study of shared T cell receptors in the human thymus. Assay used: immunoSEQ multiplex PCR; TCRdb lists only in-frame clones, some missing. The table has hundreds of thousands of clones, around 87% seen once. The same sample was also used in a study of human thymus T cells.

Specimen: thymocytes. The receptors originated from a boy younger than two with a congenital heart defect. Both conserved end residues are part of each CDR3. The D gene is left open where the match is weak.

j_call: TRBJ2-1
d_call: .
v_call: TRBV7-6
cdr3_aa: CASSPGTPPAHNEQFF

j_call: TRBJ2-7
d_call: .
v_call: TRBV7-2
cdr3_aa: CANVTGGYEQYF

j_call: TRBJ1-1
d_call: .
v_call: TRBV27
cdr3_aa: CASSFQTIVKGENTEAFF

j_call: TRBJ1-4
d_call: TRBD1
v_call: TRBV7-2
cdr3_aa: CASSLTGATNEKLFF

j_call: TRBJ2-5
d_call: TRBD2
v_call: TRBV7-9
cdr3_aa: CASSLARGLAGETQYF

j_call: TRBJ2-5
d_call: TRBD2
v_call: TRBV2
cdr3_aa: CASSRPSGSSETQYF

j_call: TRBJ1-1
d_call: TRBD1
v_call: TRBV5-5
cdr3_aa: CASSAVTGFGTEAFF

j_call: TRBJ2-7
d_call: TRBD2
v_call: TRBV25-1
cdr3_aa: CASSGRGSYEQYF

j_call: TRBJ1-1
d_call: .
v_call: TRBV25-1
cdr3_aa: CASSNYTHYAFF

j_call: TRBJ2-7
d_call: .
v_call: TRBV14
cdr3_aa: CASSQDPETGLTYEQYF

j_call: TRBJ2-7
d_call: TRBD1
v_call: TRBV19
cdr3_aa: CASSIGGTGRTYEQYF

j_call: TRBJ1-4
d_call: .
v_call: TRBV4-3
cdr3_aa: CASSQDGQGTNEKLFF

j_call: TRBJ2-5
d_call: TRBD2
v_call: TRBV2
cdr3_aa: CATRAGVEETQYF

j_call: TRBJ1-6
d_call: .
v_call: TRBV4-2
cdr3_aa: CASRRAGGDSYSSPLHF

j_call: TRBJ1-2
d_call: TRBD1
v_call: TRBV4-3
cdr3_aa: CASSQDGGTGQYGYTF

j_call: TRBJ2-5
d_call: TRBD2
v_call: TRBV29-1
cdr3_aa: CSGEGTSGRRETQYF

j_call: TRBJ2-1
d_call: .
v_call: TRBV6-1
cdr3_aa: CASSERSRQVGNEQFF

j_call: TRBJ2-7
d_call: TRBD2
v_call: TRBV4-1
cdr3_aa: CASALTSGSYEQYF

j_call: TRBJ2-2
d_call: TRBD2
v_call: TRBV6-5
cdr3_aa: CASSYEGGPGELFF

j_call: TRBJ2-3
d_call: TRBD2
v_call: TRBV4-1
cdr3_aa: CASSPRTSGTEDTQYF

j_call: TRBJ2-1
d_call: TRBD2
v_call: TRBV28
cdr3_aa: CASSLGSGINNEQFF

j_call: TRBJ1-6
d_call: TRBD1
v_call: TRBV7-9
cdr3_aa: CASSQRQGAPLHF

j_call: TRBJ1-3
d_call: .
v_call: TRBV18
cdr3_aa: CASSNQGRSGNTIYF

j_call: TRBJ2-3
d_call: TRBD2
v_call: TRBV4-3
cdr3_aa: CASSQETHLLRGGTDTQYF

j_call: TRBJ2-1
d_call: TRBD2
v_call: TRBV27
cdr3_aa: CASSFKRDPPYDEQFF

j_call: TRBJ2-1
d_call: .
v_call: TRBV11-2
cdr3_aa: CANRPLLVYNEQFF

j_call: TRBJ2-7
d_call: TRBD1
v_call: TRBV6-6
cdr3_aa: CASSCRDRGGYEQYF

j_call: TRBJ2-7
d_call: TRBD1
v_call: TRBV18
cdr3_aa: CASSPMRQGPYEQYF

j_call: TRBJ1-1
d_call: .
v_call: TRBV4-2
cdr3_aa: CASSQEVSGAEAFF

j_call: TRBJ2-5
d_call: .
v_call: TRBV6-1
cdr3_aa: CASRWAGVETQYF

j_call: TRBJ2-1
d_call: TRBD1
v_call: TRBV12-5
cdr3_aa: CASALGRGQPDYNEQFF

j_call: TRBJ1-1
d_call: .
v_call: TRBV6-1
cdr3_aa: CASSETPVGGTNTEAFF

j_call: TRBJ2-7
d_call: .
v_call: TRBV6-5
cdr3_aa: CASSYGQGRTYEQYF

j_call: TRBJ2-1
d_call: .
v_call: TRBV28
cdr3_aa: CASIQTEGDGYNEQFF

j_call: TRBJ2-4
d_call: .
v_call: TRBV15
cdr3_aa: CATGNPEGGQAKNIQYF

j_call: TRBJ1-3
d_call: .
v_call: TRBV4-3
cdr3_aa: CASSPWLETGTFHSGNTIYF

j_call: TRBJ2-7
d_call: .
v_call: TRBV6-5
cdr3_aa: CASIGRDYEQYF

j_call: TRBJ1-1
d_call: TRBD1
v_call: TRBV6-5
cdr3_aa: CASRRLGQGNEAFF

j_call: TRBJ1-3
d_call: .
v_call: TRBV18
cdr3_aa: CASSPGTSSSGNTIYF

j_call: TRBJ2-7
d_call: .
v_call: TRBV5-1
cdr3_aa: CASSASYEQYF

j_call: TRBJ2-7
d_call: TRBD1
v_call: TRBV2
cdr3_aa: CASSEQDRAHEQYF

j_call: TRBJ2-5
d_call: TRBD2
v_call: TRBV28
cdr3_aa: CASSQPEGLALSETQYF

j_call: TRBJ2-3
d_call: .
v_call: TRBV1
cdr3_aa: CTSSLPSGSSLDTQYF

j_call: TRBJ1-1
d_call: TRBD1
v_call: TRBV19
cdr3_aa: CASTIGDRAVTEAFF

j_call: TRBJ2-3
d_call: TRBD2
v_call: TRBV28
cdr3_aa: CASSWGGTDTQYF

j_call: TRBJ2-3
d_call: .
v_call: TRBV25-1
cdr3_aa: CASSEGGNDTDTQYF

j_call: TRBJ2-7
d_call: TRBD1
v_call: TRBV5-1
cdr3_aa: CASSSRDRGREQYF

j_call: TRBJ1-3
d_call: .
v_call: TRBV5-4
cdr3_aa: CASSPDRYSGNTIYF

j_call: TRBJ1-5
d_call: .
v_call: TRBV28
cdr3_aa: CASSLARRLKGHKPQHF

j_call: TRBJ1-1
d_call: .
v_call: TRBV5-1
cdr3_aa: CASSLGGGMNTEAFF

j_call: TRBJ2-1
d_call: TRBD2
v_call: TRBV28
cdr3_aa: CASSSGTSGGTYNEQFF

j_call: TRBJ2-2
d_call: TRBD1
v_call: TRBV2
cdr3_aa: CASSKTGCTGELFF

j_call: TRBJ1-6
d_call: .
v_call: TRBV7-9
cdr3_aa: CASSTHRAYNSPLHF

j_call: TRBJ2-1
d_call: .
v_call: TRBV25-1
cdr3_aa: CASSEPGAHNEQFF

j_call: TRBJ2-7
d_call: .
v_call: TRBV28
cdr3_aa: CASSFVQGIGKQYF

j_call: TRBJ1-1
d_call: .
v_call: TRBV4-2
cdr3_aa: CASSQDRRIMNTEAFF